This is a list of T cell receptor beta chains from one sample in a study of cytotoxic CD8 clonotypes in ibrutinib-treated CLL. Only in-frame clones appear in the TCRdb table, and some are missing; sequencing was by immunoSEQ multiplex PCR. The table has roughly 150,000 clones, approximately 80% seen once; the top ten hold about 5%. Material: PBMCs, obtained after 24 months of ibrutinib treatment. The receptors were sampled from a human donor with chronic lymphocytic leukemia. Each CDR3 is given with its conserved first and last residue. The order of the fields is J gene, V gene, clone size, CDR3 protein. Only some rows state a clone size, as once, few, many or a class for expanded clones.

TRBJ1-1 | TRBV7-2 | . | CASSLGGSTEAFF
TRBJ1-5 | TRBV18 | . | CASSPRAGNSNQPQHF
TRBJ1-2 | TRBV6-5 | few | CASSGRGGRNYGYTF
TRBJ1-1 | TRBV5-1 | . | CASSTGTGGNYVTEAFF
TRBJ2-1 | TRBV7-9 | . | CASSPRGSTYNEQFF
TRBJ1-1 | TRBV5-1 | . | CASSSRQGKGEAFF
TRBJ2-1 | TRBV25-1 | . | CASSELGISHEQFF
TRBJ1-2 | TRBV18 | . | CASSPREEHGYTF
TRBJ1-1 | TRBV11-2 | . | CASSPPGGPTEAFF
TRBJ1-1 | TRBV5-1 | few | CASSLGGTNTEAFF
TRBJ1-4 | TRBV21-1 | . | CASSTRQGDNEKLFF
TRBJ1-2 | TRBV7-9 | . | CASSPGQGFGYTF
TRBJ2-5 | TRBV28 | . | CASSSAGGRVQETQYF
TRBJ2-6 | TRBV6-6 | . | CASTIRTGYGANVLTF
TRBJ1-3 | TRBV5-8 | . | CASSLGLSGNTIYF
TRBJ2-2 | TRBV5-4 | . | CASSSQSTGELFF
TRBJ2-4 | TRBV5-1 | . | CASSLAAGQGIQYF
TRBJ2-1 | TRBV9 | once | CASSARVSSYNEQFF
TRBJ2-3 | TRBV15 | . | CATSIETGVDTQYF
TRBJ2-1 | TRBV7-2 | . | CASSFGSAGVGNEQFF
TRBJ1-5 | TRBV7-2 | . | CASSWGGAGGNQPQHF
TRBJ2-2 | TRBV6-1 | . | CASSEGASVNGELFF
TRBJ2-5 | TRBV4-1 | . | CASSQGPRAETQYF
TRBJ2-7 | TRBV28 | . | CASSYGGGRFYEQYF
TRBJ2-1 | TRBV12-1 | . | CASGTSSYNEQFF
TRBJ2-7 | TRBV4-1 | . | CASSPQTGEVYEQYF
TRBJ1-3 | TRBV18 | . | CASSPGQGNSGNTIYF
TRBJ1-2 | TRBV5-1 | once | CASSLDSTGLIAYGYTF
TRBJ1-2 | TRBV7-3 | few | CASSPQGQFYGYTF
TRBJ1-1 | TRBV7-8 | . | CASSFLTVNTEAFF
TRBJ2-3 | TRBV19 | . | CASSIRGRTGWDTQYF
TRBJ2-5 | TRBV7-9 | once | CASSLERTWGQGGETQYF
TRBJ1-5 | TRBV5-1 | . | CASSLGTGGQGQPQHF
TRBJ1-2 | TRBV7-6 | . | CASSPRGTGYTF
TRBJ1-3 | TRBV14 | . | CASSQEIIPAGNTIYF
TRBJ1-3 | TRBV2 | . | CASRSGYAGNTIYF
TRBJ2-3 | TRBV7-2 | . | CASSLGLGADTQYF